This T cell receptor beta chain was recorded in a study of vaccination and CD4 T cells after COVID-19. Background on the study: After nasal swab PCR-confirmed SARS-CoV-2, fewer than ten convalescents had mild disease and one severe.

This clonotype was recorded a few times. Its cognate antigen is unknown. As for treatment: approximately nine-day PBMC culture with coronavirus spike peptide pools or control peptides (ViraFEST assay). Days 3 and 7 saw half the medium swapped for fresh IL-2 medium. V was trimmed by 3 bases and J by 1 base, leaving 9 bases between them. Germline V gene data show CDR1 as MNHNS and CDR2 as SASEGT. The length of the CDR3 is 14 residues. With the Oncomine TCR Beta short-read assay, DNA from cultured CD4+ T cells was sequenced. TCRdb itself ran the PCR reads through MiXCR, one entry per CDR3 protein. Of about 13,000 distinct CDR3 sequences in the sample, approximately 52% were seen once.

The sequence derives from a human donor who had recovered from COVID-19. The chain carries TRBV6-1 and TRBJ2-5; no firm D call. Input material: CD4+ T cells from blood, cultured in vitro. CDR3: CASSDFEPQETQYF. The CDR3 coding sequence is TGTGCCAGCAGTGACTTTGAGCCCCAAGAGACCCAGTACTTC.